Each of the 18 T cell receptor beta chains below was sequenced from the same sample in a study of CD8+CD57+ T cells in acquired aplastic anemia. Genomic DNA constituted the template upon which TCR beta VDJ and CDR3 profiling was performed. TCRdb used MiXCR to reprocess the reads, holding one entry per CDR3 protein. This sample carries approximately 250,000 distinct CDR3 sequences, roughly 82% of them seen once, and the ten largest clones take about two fifths. The sequenced patients had an expansion of CD8+CD57+ cells seen by flow cytometry. The sequencing input was sorted CD4+, CD8+, or CD8+CD57+ T cells (not recorded which) from PBMCs. Receptors originate from a human donor with aplastic anemia.

As for this clonotype: No DNA is shown, since the ends of the CDR3 on it are uncertain; the CDR3 is the one TCRdb lists. This chain joins TRBV2 and TRBJ1-2; the D call of TRBD1 is as the table states it, not checked on the DNA. Germline loops: CDR1 SNHLY, CDR2 FYNNEI. The CDR3 is 15 residues long, ends included. The CDR3 loop reads CASSVAGGAEQCFTF.

The J gene is TRBJ2-1, the V gene TRBV5-4; 9 bases are shared with TRBD1. Trimming cost V 5 bases and J 7 bases; bases outside gene matches: 4. CDR3 size: 13 residues. CDR1 is SGHNT and CDR2 is YYREEE in the germline V gene (reference sequence). The CDR3 nucleotides read TGTGCCAGCAGGGCAGACAGGGGGAATGAGCAGTTCTTC. Translating gives CASRADRGNEQFF.

The chain has TRBV11-3 and TRBJ2-2, with a weak D call TRBD2 (5 bases). This CDR3 has 15 residues. Germline lookup yields CDR1 SGHNT and CDR2 YENEEA. V lost 2 bases and J lost 5, with 12 bases in between. The CDR3 nucleotides are TGTGCCAGCAGCTTAACACGGCGCGGGACCGGGGAGCTGTTTTTT. Translated: CASSLTRRGTGELFF.

This clonotype appeared a few times. The rearrangement uses TRBV2 and TRBJ2-3; the D gene is possibly TRBD1 (6 bases). Germline values: CDR1 SNHLY, CDR2 FYNNEI. This CDR3 region has 13 residues. V lost 8 bases and J 10 bases, leaving 19 bases between the germline ends. The CDR3 is CASGGGGTYAQYF. CDR3 coding DNA: TGTGCCAGCGGGGGCGGCGGCACATATGCGCAGTATTTT.

This clonotype was detected only once. The chain is built from TRBV7-9 and TRBJ2-5, with D possibly TRBD2 on 5 matching bases. Per the germline V gene, CDR1 is SEHNR and CDR2 is FQNEAQ (reference sequence). V was trimmed by 2 bases and J by 13 bases, leaving 23 bases between them. The CDR3 runs 15 residues. CDR3 DNA sequence: TGTGCCAGCAGCTTACCCGGGATCGCTGGGGAAAAACTGTACTTC. Translating gives CASSLPGIAGEKLYF.

A word on this clonotype: The germline gene is not matched at one end of the junction; a read error may be the cause. DNA for the CDR3: TGTGCCAGCGGGACATTGGGGAATTCACCCCTCCACTTT. Its translation is CASGTLGNSPLHF. The chain couples TRBV5-1 to TRBJ1-6; TRBD1 is a possible D gene (6 bases). CDR3 size: 13 residues. Germline V lookup: CDR1 SGHRS, CDR2 YFSETQ.

The V and J genes are TRBV7-7 and TRBJ2-1; perhaps TRBD2 as D (7 bases). Germline assignment: CDR1 SSHAT and CDR2 FNYEAQ (reference sequence). Trimming took 5 bases from V and 15 from J, leaving 26 bases between them. This CDR3 is built from 15 residues. CDR3 residues: CASSPALGGGHDPFF. Here the CDR3 DNA reads TGTGCCAGCAGCCCTGCTCTAGGGGGGGGGCACGATCCGTTCTTC.

This clonotype was recorded at least ten times. The rearrangement links TRBV2 to TRBJ2-3; 7 positions match TRBD2. Germline loops: CDR1 SNHLY, CDR2 FYNNEI. The V and J ends lost 8 bases and 7 bases, in that order; junction bases with no gene match: 9. The CDR3 runs 13 residues. As DNA, the CDR3 is TGTGCCAGCGGGGACGGGGGGATCCATACGCAGTATTTT. Protein: CASGDGGIHTQYF. The full variable domain, its missing parts supplied by reference TRBV2 and TRBJ2-3, is EPEVTQTPSHQVTQMGQEVILRCVPISNHLYFYWYRQILGQKVEFLVSFYNNEISEKSEIFDDQFSVERPDGSNFTLKIRSTKLEDSAMYFCASGDGGIHTQYFGPGTRLTVL.

V usage is TRBV7-3 and J usage is TRBJ2-7; TRBD2 might be the D (5 bases). The V end lost 5 bases, the J end lost 1 base, and 9 bases lay between the germline ends. CDR1 is SGHTA, CDR2 FQGTGA, per germline. The CDR3 extends over 13 amino acids. Here the CDR3 reads CASSLGVSYEQYF. The CDR3 DNA reads as TGTGCCAGCAGCCTCGGGGTTTCCTACGAGCAGTACTTC.

This clonotype was seen just once. At one end the junction does not follow the germline gene, possibly because of a read error. The rearrangement links TRBV7-2 to TRBJ2-6; tentatively, D is TRBD2 (5 bases). The CDR3 covers 17 residues. Per the germline V gene, CDR1 is SGHTA and CDR2 is FQGNSA. The CDR3 protein is CASSLARVPSGPNVLTF. CDR3 sequence (DNA): TGTGCCAGCAGCTTAGCGAGGGTCCCCTCTGGGCCCAACGTCCTGACTTTC.

Points on this clonotype: The limits of the CDR3 on the DNA are not certain, so only TCRdb's listed CDR3 is given. The chain employs TRBV7-9 and TRBJ2-3. A total of 12 residues make up the CDR3, ends included. Germline lookup yields CDR1 SEHNR and CDR2 FQNEAQ (reference sequence). The chain's CDR3 is CASSVGSGAEYF.

This clonotype turned up a few times. This rearrangement joins TRBV29-1 to TRBJ1-1; D ambiguous. Germline V CDR1 and CDR2: SQVTM, ANQGSEA. This CDR3 spans 10 amino acids. V was pared by 8 bases and J by 10 bases, with 14 bases between. This CDR3 reads CSQRWEGAFF. CDR3 DNA sequence: TGCAGCCAGCGCTGGGAGGGAGCTTTCTTT.

The chain has TRBV20-1 and TRBJ2-7, with D perhaps being TRBD1 or TRBD2 (6 bases each). The CDR3 spans 14 residues. CDR1 and CDR2 (germline): DFQATT, SNEGSKA (reference sequence). Trimming removed 5 bases at V and 4 bases at J, with 18 bases between. CDR3: CSARSAGHEYEQYF. The CDR3 DNA follows: TGCAGTGCTCGCTCCGCGGGACACGAATACGAGCAGTACTTC.

Concerning this clonotype: The junction does not match germline at one end; this may be a read error. V gene TRBV19 combines with J gene TRBJ1-2; D unclear. CDR1 and CDR2 (germline): LNHDA, SQIVND (reference sequence). This CDR3 region has 15 residues. The CDR3: CASSNPDGELYGYTF. Here the CDR3 DNA reads TGTGCCAGCAGTAATCCGGACGGGGAACTATATGGCTACACCTTC. Full variable domain (remainder filled in from reference TRBV19 and TRBJ1-2): DGGITQSPKYLFRKEGQNVTLSCEQNLNHDAMYWYRQDPGQGLRLIYYSQIVNDFQKGDIAEGYSVSREKKESFPLTVTSAQKNPTAFYLCASSNPDGELYGYTFGSGTRLTVV.

This clonotype was counted at least ten times. This chain uses TRBV2 with TRBJ2-7, with a possible D match to TRBD2 (6 bases). Trimming removed 5 bases from V and 2 bases from J, with 16 bases in between. The germline V gene has CDR1 SNHLY and CDR2 FYNNEI. CDR3 length: 15 amino acids. The CDR3 DNA follows: TGTGCCAGCAGTATCCGTCTAGGACTACCCTACGAGCAGTACTTC. Amino acid sequence: CASSIRLGLPYEQYF.

This chain connects TRBV5-1 to TRBJ1-1, with D perhaps matching TRBD1 (5 bases). Trimming shortened V by 4 bases and J by 1 base, and 14 bases separated the two germline ends. This CDR3 is 15 amino acids long. Germline lookup yields CDR1 SGHRS and CDR2 YFSETQ. In nucleotides, the CDR3 is TGCGCCAGCAGCAAGACAGTTTCCAGGAACACTGAAGCTTTCTTT. Protein: CASSKTVSRNTEAFF.

Note on this clonotype: At one end the junction does not follow the germline gene, possibly because of a read error. The gene calls are TRBV15 and TRBJ2-7, with 8 bases lining up with TRBD2. This CDR3 region has 12 residues. The germline gives CDR1 LNHNV, CDR2 YYDKDF (reference sequence). CDR3 sequence (DNA): TGTGCCAGCAGCGGGGGCCCAGACGAGGAGTACTTC. Translated, it gives CASSGGPDEEYF.

Remarks on this clonotype: Since no conserved phenylalanine or tryptophan closes the CDR3, a read error is the likely cause. Because the CDR3's place on the DNA is in doubt, the DNA is left out and the CDR3 is given as listed by TCRdb. The chain carries TRBV7-9 and TRBJ1-4. The CDR3 is 13 residues long, counting both termini. Per the germline V gene, CDR1 is SEHNR and CDR2 is FQNEAQ (reference sequence). The CDR3 here is CASSSFGREKFFV.